Following are 14 T cell receptor beta chains from one sample sequenced in a study of control samples from healthy donors and cancer patients. The protocol was immunoSEQ multiplex PCR, while the TCRdb copy is restricted to in-frame clones and leaves out a portion. The sample gives some 110,000 clones, 80% to 90% of which show up once; around 1.1% is in the top ten. The source material was PBMCs. Receptors originate from a woman in her 50s with colorectal cancer.

The chain carries TRBV2 and TRBJ2-7; D is ambiguous. This CDR3 comprises 15 residues. V lost 3 bases and J lost 0, with 12 bases in between. Germline lookup yields CDR1 SNHLY and CDR2 FYNNEI. CDR3 bases: TGTGCCAGCAGTGATATTACCCCGACCTCCTACGAGCAGTACTTC. Its protein is CASSDITPTSYEQYF.

The chain carries TRBV4-1 and TRBJ2-5, with 10 bases that match TRBD2. V lost 0 bases, J lost 1 base, and 5 bases stayed unmatched. The length of the CDR3 is 17 residues. CDR1 and CDR2 from the germline V gene are MGHRA and YSYEKL. CDR3 sequence reads: CASSQESASGGQETQYF. CDR3 nucleotides: TGCGCCAGCAGCCAAGAGAGTGCTAGCGGGGGCCAAGAGACCCAGTACTTC.

This clone was seen once. The chain is built from TRBV6-2 or TRBV6-3 and TRBJ2-7; 12 nucleotides agree with TRBD2. The J segment lost 0 bases and the V segment lost 2 bases, leaving 8 bases of the junction unmatched. Germline V lookup: CDR1 MNHEY, CDR2 SVGEGT. This CDR3 is 18 amino acids long. CDR3 sequence (DNA): TGTGCCAGCAGTTACGAGCTAGCGGGGGGGAAAAGCTCCTACGAGCAGTACTTC. Translating gives CASSYELAGGKSSYEQYF.

The chain couples TRBV5-1 to TRBJ2-5, with D tentatively TRBD1 (6 bases). V was shortened by 5 bases and J by 5 bases, with 16 bases between the two germline ends. CDR3 length: 14 residues. Per the germline V gene, CDR1 is SGHRS and CDR2 is YFSETQ. CDR3 DNA: TGCGCCAGCAGTGACCAGGGGATAGGGGAGACCCAGTACTTC. Translating gives CASSDQGIGETQYF.

The V call is TRBV24-1, the J call TRBJ2-1, with D possibly TRBD2 on 6 matching bases. This CDR3 contains 17 residues. V was shortened by 0 bases and J by 7 bases, with 18 bases between the two germline ends. Per germline, CDR1 KGHDR and CDR2 SFDVKD. The CDR3 coding sequence is TGTGCCACCAGTGATTTGCGTTGGACCGGCGGGGATAATGAGCAGTTCTTC. Translated: CATSDLRWTGGDNEQFF.

This rearrangement joins TRBV29-1 to TRBJ1-3, with 9 bases lining up with TRBD1. The CDR3 contains 13 residues. The J segment lost 2 bases and the V segment lost 4 bases, leaving 0 bases of the junction unmatched. Per germline, CDR1 SQVTM and CDR2 ANQGSEA. In nucleotides, the CDR3 is TGCAGCGTTGGGGACAGGGCTGGAAACACCATATATTTT. Encoded protein: CSVGDRAGNTIYF.

The rearrangement uses TRBV10-3 and TRBJ2-7, with TRBD1 matching 7 bases. The CDR3 spans 14 residues. The J segment lost 5 bases and the V segment lost 6 bases, leaving 10 bases of the junction unmatched. Germline CDR1 and CDR2: ENHRY and SYGVKD. The CDR3 bases are TGTGCCATCAGCCTTGACAGGGTAGAGGACGAGCAGTACTTC. It translates to CAISLDRVEDEQYF.

The chain recombines TRBV27 with TRBJ2-7, with TRBD2 matching 7 bases. The germline V gene encodes CDR1 MNHEY and CDR2 SMNVEV (reference sequence). J gave up 2 bases and V 0 bases, and 1 base lay outside the gene matches. The CDR3 is 14 amino acids. CDR3 DNA: TGTGCCAGCAGTTTATCACGGGGGGCCTACGAGCAGTACTTC. It codes for CASSLSRGAYEQYF.

This chain connects TRBV30 to TRBJ1-3; a possible D gene is TRBD1 (6 bases). V lost 2 bases to trimming and J lost 2 bases, with 13 bases between them. The CDR3 covers 15 residues. In germline, CDR1 is GTSNPN, CDR2 SVGIG (reference sequence). CDR3 bases: TGTGCCTGGAGTAGGGGTGGGGGCACTGGAAACACCATATATTTT. Translating it yields CAWSRGGGTGNTIYF.

V and J are TRBV5-1 and TRBJ1-2; TRBD1 aligns across 7 bases. Germline-derived CDR1 and CDR2 are SGHRS and YFSETQ. CDR3 length equals 13 residues. After removal of 3 bases from V and 7 bases from J, the junction contained 6 bases not matched to a gene. CDR3 loop: CASSSTGETGYTF. In nucleotides, the CDR3 is TGCGCCAGCAGCTCTACAGGGGAAACTGGCTACACCTTC.

V and J are TRBV9 and TRBJ2-3; D remains unclear. The CDR3 is 13 amino acids. Germline V gene sequence: CDR1 SGDLS, CDR2 YYNGEE. Between the trimmed V and J ends, which lost 0 bases and 4 bases, there was a span of 6 bases. DNA of the CDR3: TGTGCCAGCAGCGTAGTTGGGGCAGATACGCAGTATTTT. Translated, it gives CASSVVGADTQYF.

The chain uses TRBV7-6 and TRBJ2-3; no clear D. Germline CDR1 and CDR2: SGHVS and FNYEAQ. V lost 5 bases, J lost 0 bases, and 3 bases lay in between. This CDR3 comprises 12 residues. CDR3 in amino acids: CASSGSTDTQYF. The CDR3 nucleotides read TGTGCCAGCAGCGGTAGCACAGATACGCAGTATTTT.

The V gene is TRBV5-6, the J gene TRBJ2-3; no reliable D call. V shed 0 bases and J shed 6 bases, with 14 bases lying between them. The CDR3 extends over 15 amino acids. CDR1 SGHDT and CDR2 YYEEEE come from the germline V gene. The CDR3 protein is CASSLEFRSEDTQYF. The CDR3 DNA is TGTGCCAGCAGCTTGGAGTTCAGGAGTGAGGATACGCAGTATTTT. Using reference TRBV5-6 and TRBJ2-3 for the parts outside the CDR3, the full variable domain is DAGVTQSPTHLIKTRGQQVTLRCSPKSGHDTVSWYQQALGQGPQFIFQYYEEEERQRGNFPDRFSGHQFPNYSSELNVNALLLGDSALYLCASSLEFRSEDTQYFGPGTRLTVL.

Turning to this clone: A junction end diverges from the germline sequence, so it may reflect a read error. This chain links TRBV7-7 with TRBJ2-5, with D perhaps matching TRBD2 (7 bases). Germline V gives CDR1 SSHAT, CDR2 FNYEAQ (reference sequence). This CDR3 spans 15 amino acids. CDR3 DNA: TGTGCTAGCAGCTGGAGGGGGGGAGACCAAGAGACCCAGTACTTC. It specifies CASSWRGGDQETQYF.